One and the same sample provided the 18 T cell receptor beta chains below, sequenced in a study of a mutant IDH1 vaccine in newly diagnosed glioma. Sequencing used immunoSEQ multiplex PCR; TCRdb keeps in-frame clones, though not all of them. Among 50,000 to 60,000 clones listed, roughly 73% were seen once. Time point specified: week 5, during vaccination. Every vaccination contained 300 ug of the mutant IDH1 20-mer peptide and was paired with topical imiquimod. These receptors have no known antigen. The source was PBMCs, collected from a glioma patient whose treatment included an IDH1 peptide vaccine. The origin of the receptors is a man aged 45-65 years with glioma.

The chain combines TRBV19 with TRBJ1-6, with a weak D call TRBD1 (5 bases). The CDR3 contains 14 residues. V lost 4 bases, J lost 6 bases, and 10 bases lay in between. Germline lookup yields CDR1 LNHDA and CDR2 SQIVND (reference sequence). CDR3 sequence: CASSTSGPNSPLHF. The CDR3 nucleotides are TGTGCCAGTAGTACCTCGGGACCTAATTCACCCCTCCACTTT.

This clone has more than one count but fewer than ten. CDR3 region: CASSVYGRNEQFF. The CDR3, as DNA: TGTGCCAGCAGCGTATACGGGAGGAATGAGCAGTTCTTC. The V and J genes are TRBV9 and TRBJ2-1; 7 bases align to TRBD2. The J segment lost 7 bases and the V segment lost 1 base, leaving 2 bases of the junction unmatched. Germline V gene sequence: CDR1 SGDLS, CDR2 YYNGEE. This CDR3 has 13 residues.

The V and J genes are TRBV6-1 and TRBJ2-1; TRBD1 agrees at 8 bases. J was trimmed by 6 bases and V by 7 bases; bases with no gene match: 5. CDR3 length: 13 amino acids. Germline CDR1 and CDR2: MNHNS and SASEGT. Written as DNA, the CDR3 is TGTGCCAGCACTCGGACAGGGCGCAATGAGCAGTTCTTC. Translating gives CASTRTGRNEQFF.

The chain joins TRBV27 to TRBJ2-7; 8 bases agree with TRBD1. CDR3 length equals 16 residues. From germline, CDR1 is MNHEY and CDR2 SMNVEV (reference sequence). Trimming removed 6 bases from V and 7 bases from J; junction bases left unmatched: 17. The CDR3 nucleotides are TGTGCCAGCAGCGGACAGATGTTAAGACAGGGGAGGGAGCAGTACTTC. The encoded protein is CASSGQMLRQGREQYF.

This chain uses TRBV9 with TRBJ2-7, with 7 bases fitting TRBD1. With 4 bases clipped from V and 3 bases from J, the junction kept 4 bases outside the gene matches. This CDR3 region has 13 residues. The germline V gene has CDR1 SGDLS and CDR2 YYNGEE. The CDR3 here is CASSPRDSYEQYF. CDR3 nucleotides: TGTGCCAGCAGCCCCAGGGACAGCTACGAGCAGTACTTC.

This chain links TRBV30 with TRBJ2-5; 8 nucleotides match TRBD2. Germline trimming cut 1 base from V and 5 bases from J; bases unmatched to any gene: 18. Germline V gives CDR1 GTSNPN, CDR2 SVGIG (reference sequence). This CDR3 has 18 amino acids. The CDR3 protein is CAWSAPRWRGAARETQYF. As DNA, the CDR3 is TGTGCCTGGAGTGCGCCCCGGTGGCGGGGGGCCGCTAGGGAGACCCAGTACTTC. Using reference TRBV30 and TRBJ2-5 for the parts outside the CDR3, the full variable domain is SQTIHQWPATLVQPVGSPLSLECTVEGTSNPNLYWYRQAAGRGLQLLFYSVGIGQISSEVPQNLSASRPQDRQFILSSKKLLLSDSGFYLCAWSAPRWRGAARETQYFGPGTRLLVL.

The rearrangement links TRBV5-4 to TRBJ2-3; 11 nucleotides line up with TRBD2. This CDR3 has 17 amino acids. Germline trimming cut 4 bases from V and 10 bases from J; bases unmatched to any gene: 17. From germline, CDR1 is SGHNT and CDR2 YYREEE (reference sequence). CDR3 protein: CASSAGGLAGGSGAQYF. The CDR3 DNA sequence: TGTGCCAGCAGCGCTGGGGGGCTAGCGGGGGGTTCCGGTGCGCAGTATTTT.

This chain links TRBV19 with TRBJ2-1, with no clear D. Germline V gene data show CDR1 as LNHDA and CDR2 as SQIVND (reference sequence). The CDR3 extends over 16 amino acids. V gave up 3 bases and J gave up 0 bases, with 12 bases separating them. As DNA, the CDR3 is TGTGCCAGTAGTATGGGTTGGCCGAGCTCCTACAATGAGCAGTTCTTC. Protein: CASSMGWPSSYNEQFF.

The chain uses TRBV30 and TRBJ1-5; perhaps TRBD1 as D (5 bases). The CDR3 spans 14 residues. With 1 base removed from V and 4 bases from J, the gap between germline ends came to 11 bases. Per germline, CDR1 GTSNPN and CDR2 SVGIG (reference sequence). For the CDR3, the DNA is TGTGCCTGGAGTGCCACAGGCCAGAATCAGCCCCAGCATTTT. This translates into CAWSATGQNQPQHF.

As DNA, the CDR3 is TGCGCCAGCAGCTTGGCCAGGAAAGAGACCCAGTACTTC. Translation gives CASSLARKETQYF. V usage is TRBV5-1 and J usage is TRBJ2-5, with D hard to call. V lost 0 bases, J lost 3 bases, and 6 bases lay in between. The CDR3 contains 13 residues. Germline V gives CDR1 SGHRS, CDR2 YFSETQ.

The CDR3 nucleotides are TGTGCCAGCAGCAGGACAGGGGGCTTTACCATGAACACTGAAGCTTTCTTT. This codes for CASSRTGGFTMNTEAFF. V and J are TRBV11-2 and TRBJ1-1, with TRBD1 identical over 11 bases. The CDR3 loop spans 17 amino acids. V trimming: 5 bases; J trimming: 0 bases; junction bases outside the gene matches: 8. Germline assignment: CDR1 SGHAT and CDR2 FQNNGV.

This clone is labeled medium-sized (0.01 to 0.1%). DNA for the CDR3: TGTGCCAGCAGCGTGGGGGTTGGCTACGAGCAGTACTTC. Protein product: CASSVGVGYEQYF. The chain has TRBV9 and TRBJ2-7, with D perhaps assigned TRBD1 or TRBD2 (5 bases each). The germline gives CDR1 SGDLS, CDR2 YYNGEE. Trimming removed 2 bases from V and 3 bases from J, with 9 bases in between. The CDR3 is 13 amino acids. The whole variable domain, remainder taken from reference TRBV9 and TRBJ2-7, is DSGVTQTPKHLITATGQRVTLRCSPRSGDLSVYWYQQSLDQGLQFLIQYYNGEERAKGNILERFSAQQFPDLHSELNLSSLELGDSALYFCASSVGVGYEQYFGPGTRLTVT.

Here the CDR3 reads CASSTGPGNTEAFF. DNA of the CDR3: TGTGCCAGCTCAACCGGGCCAGGGAATACTGAAGCTTTCTTT. The rearrangement joins TRBV18 to TRBJ1-1; a possible D gene is TRBD1 (5 bases). This CDR3 is 14 amino acids long. Trimming pared 5 bases from V and 5 bases from J, leaving 15 bases between. Per the germline V gene, CDR1 is KGHSH and CDR2 is LQKENI.

This chain links TRBV5-1 with TRBJ1-5; D unresolved. This CDR3 comprises 13 residues. V was shortened by 0 bases and J by 5 bases, with 6 bases between the two germline ends. The germline CDR1 and CDR2 sequences are SGHRS and YFSETQ. CDR3 amino acids: CASSLEPDQPQHF. The CDR3 DNA reads as TGCGCCAGCAGCTTGGAACCAGATCAGCCCCAGCATTTT.

The V and J genes are TRBV19 and TRBJ1-4; D is uncertain. Germline-derived CDR1 and CDR2 are LNHDA and SQIVND (reference sequence). Trimming removed 6 bases at V and 8 bases at J, with 7 bases between. The CDR3 is 11 amino acids. As DNA, the CDR3 is TGTGCCAGTAGCTTGGGGGAAAAACTGTTTTTT. This translates into CASSLGEKLFF.

This clone was counted between two and nine times. The chain employs TRBV7-9 and TRBJ1-2, with D maybe TRBD1 (6 bases). The CDR3 is made up of 13 amino acids. V shed 3 bases and J shed 8 bases, with 13 bases lying between them. Germline V gene sequence: CDR1 SEHNR, CDR2 FQNEAQ (reference sequence). This CDR3 reads CASSLGAGFGYTF. In nucleotides, the CDR3 is TGTGCCAGCAGCTTGGGGGCGGGATTCGGCTACACCTTC. Supplemented by reference TRBV7-9 and TRBJ1-2, the full variable domain reads DTGVSQNPRHKITKRGQNVTFRCDPISEHNRLYWYRQTLGQGPEFLTYFQNEAQLEKSRLLSDRFSAERPKGSFSTLEIQRTEQGDSAMYLCASSLGAGFGYTFGSGTRLTVV.

A single count supports this clone. The V call is TRBV19, the J call TRBJ2-1; D is possibly TRBD1 (6 bases). V was pared by 3 bases and J by 7 bases, with 16 bases between. This CDR3 has 15 amino acids. From germline, CDR1 is LNHDA and CDR2 SQIVND (reference sequence). For the CDR3, the DNA is TGTGCCAGTAGTATCGTGGGGGCGGGCTGGAATGAGCAGTTCTTC. It encodes CASSIVGAGWNEQFF.

This clone was seen ten or more times. Written as DNA, the CDR3 is TGTGCCAGCGGGATTGGGGCTGAAGCTTTCTTT. It is translated as CASGIGAEAFF. The V call is TRBV27, the J call TRBJ1-1; D is undetermined. The V gene lost 8 bases and the J gene lost 6 bases, with 10 bases spanning the gap. CDR1 is MNHEY and CDR2 is SMNVEV in the germline V gene (reference sequence). The CDR3 extends over 11 amino acids.